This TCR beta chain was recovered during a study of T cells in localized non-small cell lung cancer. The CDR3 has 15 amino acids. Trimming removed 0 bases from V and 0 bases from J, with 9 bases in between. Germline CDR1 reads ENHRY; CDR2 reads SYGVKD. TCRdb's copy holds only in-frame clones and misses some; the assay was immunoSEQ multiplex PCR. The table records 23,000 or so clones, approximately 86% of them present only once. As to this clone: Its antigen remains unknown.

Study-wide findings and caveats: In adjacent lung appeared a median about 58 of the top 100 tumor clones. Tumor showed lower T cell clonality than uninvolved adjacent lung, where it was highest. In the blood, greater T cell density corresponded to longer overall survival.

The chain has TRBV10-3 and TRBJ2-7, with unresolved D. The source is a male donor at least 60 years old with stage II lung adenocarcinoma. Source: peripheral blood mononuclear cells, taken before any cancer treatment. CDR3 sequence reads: CAISESLPSSYEQYF. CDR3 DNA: TGTGCCATCAGTGAGTCATTACCGAGCTCCTACGAGCAGTACTTC.